This T cell receptor (beta chain) was recovered during a study of shared clonotypes between healthy human individuals. This CDR3 region has 13 residues. Per the germline V gene, CDR1 is ENHRY and CDR2 is SYGVKD. Trimming at V came to 8 bases and at J to 5 bases, leaving 8 bases not matched to a gene. It was CD45RO-negative cells, positively selected for CCR7, that made up naive CD8 cells, with terminally differentiated effector memory CD45RA+ cells excluded. The protocol was immunoSEQ multiplex PCR, while the TCRdb copy is restricted to in-frame clones and leaves out a portion. The table has almost 700,000 clones, roughly 94% seen once. About this clone itself: What it binds is unknown.

Study outcomes and limitations: All-four-donor shared clonotypes had higher generation probabilities than non-shared clonotypes did.

The sequenced material came from naive CD8+ T cells sorted from blood. This TCR was sampled from a man aged 25 to 40 in good health. V gene TRBV10-3 combines with J gene TRBJ1-2; 7 bases map to TRBD1. The CDR3 is CAIEEGAGYGYTF. The CDR3 DNA sequence: TGTGCCATCGAGGAGGGGGCTGGATATGGCTACACCTTC.